In this sample, the clone carrying this TCR beta chain turned up many times. What it binds is not known. These data come from a study of response to subunit inactivated influenza vaccine. General study points: Researchers suggested that each seasonal influenza vaccination recruits few new T cells.

Germline assignment: CDR1 KGHSH and CDR2 LQKENI. Trimming removed 5 bases at V and 4 bases at J, with 17 bases between. The CDR3 spans 15 residues. TCRdb re-called the RT-PCR reads through MiXCR, storing one row per CDR3 protein. The sample gives under 800,000 distinct CDR3 sequences, roughly 13% of which show up once; 6.5% to 8.5% is in the top ten. The specimen was PBMCs from blood, collected 14 days before vaccination. The chain recombines TRBV18 with TRBJ1-1; weak D call: TRBD1 (6 bases). This receptor was obtained from a man aged 50 to 60 who received an inactivated influenza vaccine. CDR3 sequence: CASSADGGGGTEAFF. CDR3 nucleotide sequence: TGTGCCAGCTCAGCAGATGGGGGGGGCGGCACTGAAGCTTTCTTT.